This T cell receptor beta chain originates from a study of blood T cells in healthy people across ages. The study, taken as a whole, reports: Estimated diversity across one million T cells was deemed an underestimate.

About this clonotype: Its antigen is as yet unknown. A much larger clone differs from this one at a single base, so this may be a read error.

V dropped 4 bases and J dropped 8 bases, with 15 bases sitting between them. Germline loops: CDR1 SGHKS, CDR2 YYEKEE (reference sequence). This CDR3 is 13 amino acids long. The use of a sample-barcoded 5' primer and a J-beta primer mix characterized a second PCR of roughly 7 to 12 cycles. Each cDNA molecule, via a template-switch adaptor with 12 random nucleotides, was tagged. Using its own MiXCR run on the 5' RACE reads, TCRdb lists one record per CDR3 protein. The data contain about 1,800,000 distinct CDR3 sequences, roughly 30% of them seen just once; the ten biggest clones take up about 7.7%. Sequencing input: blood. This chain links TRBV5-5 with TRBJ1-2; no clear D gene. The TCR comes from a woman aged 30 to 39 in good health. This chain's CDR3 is CASSMDGLRGYTF. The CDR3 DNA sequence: TGTGCCAGCAGCATGGACGGTTTGAGGGGCTACACCTTC. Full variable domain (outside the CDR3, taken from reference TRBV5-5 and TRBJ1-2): DAGVTQSPTHLIKTRGQQVTLRCSPISGHKSVSWYQQVLGQGPQFIFQYYEKEERGRGNFPDRFSARQFPNYSSELNVNALLLGDSALYLCASSMDGLRGYTFGSGTRLTVV.